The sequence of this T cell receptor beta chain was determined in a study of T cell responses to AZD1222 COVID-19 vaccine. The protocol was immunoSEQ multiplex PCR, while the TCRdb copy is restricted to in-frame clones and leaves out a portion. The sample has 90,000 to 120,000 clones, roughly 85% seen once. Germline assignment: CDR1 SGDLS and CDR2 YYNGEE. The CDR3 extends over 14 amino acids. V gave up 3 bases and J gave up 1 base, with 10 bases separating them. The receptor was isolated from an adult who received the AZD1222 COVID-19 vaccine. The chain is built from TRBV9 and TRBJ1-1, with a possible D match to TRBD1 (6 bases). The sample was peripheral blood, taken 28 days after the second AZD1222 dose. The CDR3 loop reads CASSATGENTEAFF. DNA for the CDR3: TGTGCCAGCAGCGCGACAGGAGAGAACACTGAAGCTTTCTTT.